These T cell receptor beta chains were read from a single sample in a study of blood T cell repertoires in COVID-19. Data came from immunoSEQ multiplex PCR; TCRdb stores just in-frame clones and leaves some out. The data contain roughly 130,000 clones, about 83% of them singletons. Sequenced: peripheral blood. These receptors were collected from a man aged 25-40 years with COVID-19, enrolled during active disease. Both conserved end residues are part of each CDR3. Each record gives: clone size, J gene, D gene, V gene, CDR3 protein, CDR3 DNA. D genes are given only for firm matches. A clone size is listed for some rows: how often the clone was seen (once, few, many), or a class if it is expanded.

clone_size: NA; j_call: TRBJ1-4; d_call: NA; v_call: TRBV7-2; cdr3_aa: CASSPRTATNEKLFF; cdr3_nt: TGTGCCAGCAGCCCGCGGACAGCAACTAATGAAAAACTGTTTTTT
clone_size: NA; j_call: TRBJ2-1; d_call: TRBD2; v_call: TRBV7-2; cdr3_aa: CASSLTSGRADEQFF; cdr3_nt: TGTGCCAGCAGCCTGACTAGCGGGAGGGCCGATGAGCAGTTCTTC
clone_size: NA; j_call: TRBJ2-2; d_call: TRBD1; v_call: TRBV10-3; cdr3_aa: CAISESKVTGVTGELFF; cdr3_nt: TGTGCCATCAGTGAGTCGAAAGTGACAGGGGTCACCGGGGAGCTGTTTTTT
clone_size: NA; j_call: TRBJ1-6; d_call: NA; v_call: TRBV3-1/TRBV3-2; cdr3_aa: CASSQDRINSPLHF; cdr3_nt: TGTGCCAGCAGCCAAGACAGGATCAATTCACCCCTCCACTTT
clone_size: once; j_call: TRBJ1-1; d_call: NA; v_call: TRBV21-1; cdr3_aa: CASSKRDRGRVNTEAFF; cdr3_nt: TGTGCCAGCAGCAAACGGGACAGGGGGCGCGTGAACACTGAAGCTTTCTTT
clone_size: NA; j_call: TRBJ2-2; d_call: TRBD2; v_call: TRBV6-5; cdr3_aa: CASSYSPGGGELFF; cdr3_nt: TGTGCCAGCAGTTACTCGCCGGGGGGAGGGGAGCTGTTTTTT
clone_size: NA; j_call: TRBJ2-1; d_call: NA; v_call: TRBV12-3/TRBV12-4; cdr3_aa: CASSFGGNEQFF; cdr3_nt: TGTGCCAGCAGTTTTGGCGGGAATGAGCAGTTCTTC
clone_size: NA; j_call: TRBJ2-5; d_call: NA; v_call: TRBV5-1; cdr3_aa: CASSLDPGETQYF; cdr3_nt: TGCGCCAGCAGCTTGGATCCTGGCGAGACCCAGTACTTC
clone_size: NA; j_call: TRBJ1-2; d_call: TRBD1; v_call: TRBV9; cdr3_aa: CASTLGGQGFGYTF; cdr3_nt: TGTGCCAGCACCCTAGGAGGACAGGGTTTTGGCTACACCTTC
clone_size: NA; j_call: TRBJ2-3; d_call: TRBD2; v_call: TRBV27; cdr3_aa: CASSLVGTSVTDTQYF; cdr3_nt: TGTGCCAGCAGTTTAGTAGGGACTAGCGTCACAGATACGCAGTATTTT
clone_size: NA; j_call: TRBJ1-3; d_call: NA; v_call: TRBV28; cdr3_aa: CASRGTIGNTIYF; cdr3_nt: TGTGCCAGCAGGGGGACAATTGGAAACACCATATATTTT
clone_size: NA; j_call: TRBJ1-3; d_call: NA; v_call: TRBV4-1; cdr3_aa: CASSPYRDSGNTIYF; cdr3_nt: TGCGCCAGCAGCCCCTATCGGGACTCTGGAAACACCATATATTTT
clone_size: NA; j_call: TRBJ2-5; d_call: TRBD2; v_call: TRBV7-8; cdr3_aa: CASTGLAIQETQYF; cdr3_nt: TGTGCCAGCACGGGACTAGCGATCCAAGAGACCCAGTACTTC
clone_size: NA; j_call: TRBJ1-2; d_call: TRBD1; v_call: TRBV18; cdr3_aa: CASSPGTGGAYGYTF; cdr3_nt: TGTGCCAGCTCACCGGGGACAGGGGGCGCCTATGGCTACACCTTC
clone_size: NA; j_call: TRBJ1-6; d_call: NA; v_call: TRBV28; cdr3_aa: CASSFQGTTSPLHF; cdr3_nt: TGTGCCAGCAGTTTCCAGGGGACAACTTCACCCCTCCACTTT